Reported below is one T cell receptor (beta chain). The protocol was immunoSEQ multiplex PCR, while the TCRdb copy is restricted to in-frame clones and leaves out a portion. The table has more than 70,000 clones, 90% seen once. This entry is derived from a study of blood T cell repertoires in COVID-19. Study-wide context: The samples span acute and convalescent COVID-19 from the United States, Italy and Spain. T cells, B-cell-depleted T cells, or PBMCs supplied cDNA or gDNA.

The V gene lost 2 bases and the J gene lost 7 bases, with 15 bases spanning the gap. The CDR3 is made up of 14 amino acids. Germline V gene lookup returns CDR1 SGHNT and CDR2 YYREEE (reference sequence). V usage is TRBV5-4 and J usage is TRBJ1-2; D possibly corresponds to TRBD1 (5 bases). The sample comprised peripheral blood. The clonotype comes from a woman aged 80 or over with acute or convalescent COVID-19. The CDR3: CASSFWALGGGYTF. In nucleotides, the CDR3 is TGTGCCAGCAGCTTTTGGGCCCTGGGGGGTGGCTACACCTTC.